Listed below are T cell receptor beta chains from one sample, sequenced in a study of PD-L1 blockade in urothelial cancer. Repertoires were generated with immunoSEQ multiplex PCR, while TCRdb's copy carries only in-frame clones and drops some. The sample consists of more than 35,000 clones, roughly four fifths of them appearing once. This specimen was PBMCs, taken around atezolizumab (anti-PD-L1) treatment. These receptors originate from a man in his 70s with urothelial cancer. Both conserved end residues are part of each CDR3.

>TRBJ2-1|TRBV7-2
CASSPTYNEQFF
>TRBJ1-1|TRBV19
CASSAAGTGGVLGAFF
>TRBJ2-5|TRBV7-3
CASSSTGQRKETQYF
>TRBJ1-4|TRBV28
CASSPGGANEKLFF
>TRBJ1-1|TRBV5-6
CASRPGQRNTEAFF
>TRBJ2-7|TRBV4-1
CASSQGVGQSYEQYF
>TRBJ2-5|TRBV5-1
CASSFRGETQYF
>TRBJ1-6|TRBV5-5
CASSSRDRDTPLHF
>TRBJ1-1|TRBV30
CAWTLAGSRTEAFF
>TRBJ1-2|TRBV11-2
CASSWEGNGYTF
>TRBJ2-7|TRBV7-2
CASSMGQIYEQYF
>TRBJ1-2|TRBV19
CASSTGREDSYGYTF
>TRBJ1-2|TRBV5-5
CASSLLGGQGNYGYTF
>TRBJ1-1|TRBV5-1
CASSPMAGTEGTEAFF
>TRBJ1-2|TRBV4-2
CASSQDLADGYTF
>TRBJ1-1|TRBV4-2
CASSQPTGATEAFF
>TRBJ2-3|TRBV29-1
CSVEMAGVGTDTQYF
>TRBJ1-1|TRBV29-1
CSVGAGFYEAFF
>TRBJ2-3|TRBV7-2
CASSLAPTGGDTQYF
>TRBJ2-1|TRBV6-1
CASRLAGGYNEQFF
>TRBJ1-5|TRBV19
CASSIGRVSNQPQHF
>TRBJ2-5|TRBV7-2
CASSLGGYQETQYF
>TRBJ2-1|TRBV27
CASSSSLSGAYNEQFF
>TRBJ2-3|TRBV5-5
CASSLDGGTDTQYF
>TRBJ2-3|TRBV5-1
CASSSVNQADTQYF
>TRBJ1-1|TRBV29-1
CSAEATEAFF
>TRBJ2-7|TRBV14
CASSPHDPGEQYF
>TRBJ2-2|TRBV30
CAWRGQRFFRDTGELFF
>TRBJ2-3|TRBV2
CASTLGLAWDTQYF
>TRBJ2-1|TRBV7-8
CASSLATGSSYNEQFF
>TRBJ2-5|TRBV7-9
CASSPAGTGRAETQYF
>TRBJ2-5|TRBV7-2
CASSLGRGWGETQYF
>TRBJ1-1|TRBV6-6
CASHRDRATEAFF
>TRBJ1-1|TRBV2
CASSERGGGRTEAFF
>TRBJ1-6|TRBV30
CAWAGTGDSPLHF
>TRBJ2-1|TRBV4-3
CASSQARGGSSYNEQFF
>TRBJ1-3|TRBV10-3
CAISERTGSTGNTIYF
>TRBJ2-1|TRBV5-1
CASSLRGELSYNEQFF
>TRBJ2-7|TRBV27
CASSLKRGPYEQYF
>TRBJ2-3|TRBV6-5
CASRASGGPDTQYF
>TRBJ2-6|TRBV7-9
CASSPTGSGANVLTF
>TRBJ2-1|TRBV5-1
CASGRDGVNEQFF
>TRBJ1-2|TRBV5-8
CASSLFDGMHGGYTF
>TRBJ1-6|TRBV9
CASSVAGTYNSPLHF
>TRBJ2-1|TRBV5-4
CASSLHAGEQFF
>TRBJ1-2|TRBV30
CAWSVQAGYGYTF
>TRBJ2-3|TRBV9
CASSTTSAADTQYF
>TRBJ1-1|TRBV4-2
CASSQERGNTEAFF
>TRBJ2-7|TRBV27
CASSPSGLAGNGLYEQYF
>TRBJ1-2|TRBV7-9
CASSSGQLYGYTF
>TRBJ2-3|TRBV5-1
CASSWGGSGGSTDTQYF
>TRBJ2-7|TRBV18
CASSPGTGVRNEQYF
>TRBJ1-6|TRBV5-5
CASSLLSSSYNSPLHF